The source of this T cell receptor beta chain is a study of identifying expanded T cells in peripheral blood. Study outcomes and limitations: Over approximately two and four weeks, about 17 and 20 clones changed, versus more than 1 between replicates.

Germline CDR1 is SNHLY and CDR2 is FYNNEI. The CDR3 has 14 residues. The ends were cut back, 0 bases at V and 1 base at J, with 6 bases in the middle. Clones were read by immunoSEQ multiplex PCR, and TCRdb kept only the in-frame ones, dropping some. The profile covers over 90,000 clones, with around 89% appearing a single time and roughly 13% taken by the ten largest. A word on this clone: Its antigen remains unknown.

Sequencing input: blood. The chain is built from TRBV2 and TRBJ2-5; D uncertain. The receptor was isolated from a person between 18 and 75 years old in good health. The CDR3 nucleotides read TGTGCCAGCAGTGAAGCGCACAGCCAAGAGACCCAGTACTTC. Its protein is CASSEAHSQETQYF. Complete variable domain (other parts from reference TRBV2 and TRBJ2-5): EPEVTQTPSHQVTQMGQEVILRCVPISNHLYFYWYRQILGQKVEFLVSFYNNEISEKSEIFDDQFSVERPDGSNFTLKIRSTKLEDSAMYFCASSEAHSQETQYFGPGTRLLVL.